This T cell receptor beta chain was observed in a study of molecular identifiers for immune sequencing clone quantification. Study-wide background: Naive CD8 cell RNA, from roughly 20,000 or 100,000 cells, was split five ways in replicates, with four sequenced.

This clonotype occurred a few times. Via MiXCR, TCRdb re-called the PCR reads, giving one row per CDR3 protein. The repertoire has under 800,000 distinct CDR3 sequences, around 25% of them found once; the top ten carry about 0.84%. CDR1 is LGHNA and CDR2 is YSLEER in the germline V gene. The CDR3 covers 18 residues. The V segment lost 0 bases and the J segment 1 base; nucleotides outside the gene matches: 1. V usage is TRBV4-3 and J usage is TRBJ2-6, with 12 bases identical to TRBD1. The sequence was obtained from a human donor in good health. Some libraries in this study had Jurkat cell RNA spiked in. The sequenced sample was naive CD8+ T cells from blood, with Jurkat cell RNA spiked in. Subset in this sample: FACS-sorted CD8+CD4-CCR7+CD45RA+ naive T cells. Here the CDR3 reads CASSQEGQGASGANVLTF. As DNA, the CDR3 is TGCGCCAGCAGCCAAGAGGGACAGGGGGCTTCTGGGGCCAACGTCCTGACTTTC.